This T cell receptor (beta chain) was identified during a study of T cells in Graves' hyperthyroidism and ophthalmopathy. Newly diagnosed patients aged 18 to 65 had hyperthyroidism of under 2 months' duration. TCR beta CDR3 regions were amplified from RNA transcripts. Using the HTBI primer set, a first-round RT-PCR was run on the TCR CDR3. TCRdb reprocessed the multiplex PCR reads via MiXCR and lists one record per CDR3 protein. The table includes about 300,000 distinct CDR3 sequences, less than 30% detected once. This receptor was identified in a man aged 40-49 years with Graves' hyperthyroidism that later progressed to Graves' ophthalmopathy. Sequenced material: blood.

The CDR3 DNA sequence: TGTGCCAGCAGTCCAGCCCAAGGACAGCTAAACACTGAAGCTTTCTTT. Translating it yields CASSPAQGQLNTEAFF. The chain combines TRBV27 with TRBJ1-1, with a weak D call TRBD1 (6 bases). V shed 5 bases and J shed 2 bases, with 18 bases lying between them. Germline V CDR1 and CDR2: MNHEY, SMNVEV (reference sequence). The CDR3 spans 16 residues.